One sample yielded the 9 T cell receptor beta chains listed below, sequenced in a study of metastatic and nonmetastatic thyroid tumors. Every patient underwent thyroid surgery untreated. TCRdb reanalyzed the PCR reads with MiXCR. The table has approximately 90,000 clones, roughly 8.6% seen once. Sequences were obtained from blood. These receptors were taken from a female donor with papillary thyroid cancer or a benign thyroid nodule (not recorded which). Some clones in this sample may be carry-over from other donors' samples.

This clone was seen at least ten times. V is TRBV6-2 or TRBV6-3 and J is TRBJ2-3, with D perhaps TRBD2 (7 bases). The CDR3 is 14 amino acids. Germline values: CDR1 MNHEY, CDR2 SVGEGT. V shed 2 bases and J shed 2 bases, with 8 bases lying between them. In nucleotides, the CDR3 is TGTGCCAGCAGTTACGGGGGGGCCACAGATACGCAGTATTTT. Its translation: CASSYGGATDTQYF.

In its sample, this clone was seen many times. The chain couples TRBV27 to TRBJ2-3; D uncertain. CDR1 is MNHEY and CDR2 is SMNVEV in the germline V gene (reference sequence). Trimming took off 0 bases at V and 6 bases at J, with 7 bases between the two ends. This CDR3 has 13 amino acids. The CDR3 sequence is CASSLSSVDTQYF. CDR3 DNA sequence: TGTGCCAGCAGTTTATCGTCAGTGGATACGCAGTATTTT.

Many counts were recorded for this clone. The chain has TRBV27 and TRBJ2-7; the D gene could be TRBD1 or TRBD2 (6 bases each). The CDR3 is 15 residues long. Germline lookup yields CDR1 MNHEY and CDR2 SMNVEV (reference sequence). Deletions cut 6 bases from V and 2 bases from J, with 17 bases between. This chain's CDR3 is CASRTGGTGAYEQYF. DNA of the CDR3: TGTGCCAGCAGGACAGGAGGGACGGGGGCCTACGAGCAGTACTTC.

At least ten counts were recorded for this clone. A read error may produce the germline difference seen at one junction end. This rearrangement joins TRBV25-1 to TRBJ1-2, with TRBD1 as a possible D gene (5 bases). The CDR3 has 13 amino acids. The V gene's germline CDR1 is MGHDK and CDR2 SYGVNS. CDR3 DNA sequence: TGTGCCAGCAGTGAACAGGGATGGAGTGGCTGCACCTTC. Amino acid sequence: CASSEQGWSGCTF.

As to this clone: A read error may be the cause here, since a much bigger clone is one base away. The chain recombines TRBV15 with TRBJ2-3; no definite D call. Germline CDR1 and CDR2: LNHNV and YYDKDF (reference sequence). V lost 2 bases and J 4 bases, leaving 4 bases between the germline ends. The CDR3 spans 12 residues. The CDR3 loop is CATSRSADTQYF. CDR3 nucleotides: TGTGCCACCAGCAGATCGGCAGATACGCAGTATTTT.

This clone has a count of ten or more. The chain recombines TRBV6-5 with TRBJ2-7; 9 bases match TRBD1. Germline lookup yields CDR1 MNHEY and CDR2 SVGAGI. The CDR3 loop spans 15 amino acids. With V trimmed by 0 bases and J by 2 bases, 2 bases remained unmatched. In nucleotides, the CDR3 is TGTGCCAGCAGTTACTCTAGGGACAGGGCCTACGAGCAGTACTTC. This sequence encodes CASSYSRDRAYEQYF.

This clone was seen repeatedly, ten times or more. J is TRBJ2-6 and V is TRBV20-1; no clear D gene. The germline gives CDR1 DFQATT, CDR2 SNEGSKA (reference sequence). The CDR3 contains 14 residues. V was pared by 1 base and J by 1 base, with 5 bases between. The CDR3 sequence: CSARGESGANVLTF. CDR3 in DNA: TGCAGTGCTAGAGGGGAATCTGGGGCCAACGTCCTGACTTTC.

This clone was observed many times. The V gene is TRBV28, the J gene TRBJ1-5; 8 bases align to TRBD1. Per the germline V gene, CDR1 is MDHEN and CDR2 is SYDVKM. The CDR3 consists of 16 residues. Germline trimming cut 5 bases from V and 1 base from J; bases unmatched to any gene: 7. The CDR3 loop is CASSPPGGESNQPQHF. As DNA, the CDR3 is TGTGCCAGCAGTCCCCCAGGGGGCGAGAGCAATCAGCCCCAGCATTTT.

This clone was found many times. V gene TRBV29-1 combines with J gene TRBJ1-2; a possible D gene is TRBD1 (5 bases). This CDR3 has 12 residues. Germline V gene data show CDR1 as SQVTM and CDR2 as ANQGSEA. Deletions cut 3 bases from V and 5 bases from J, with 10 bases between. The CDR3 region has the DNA TGCAGCGTTGATAGGGGTGGATATGGCTACACCTTC. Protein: CSVDRGGYGYTF.